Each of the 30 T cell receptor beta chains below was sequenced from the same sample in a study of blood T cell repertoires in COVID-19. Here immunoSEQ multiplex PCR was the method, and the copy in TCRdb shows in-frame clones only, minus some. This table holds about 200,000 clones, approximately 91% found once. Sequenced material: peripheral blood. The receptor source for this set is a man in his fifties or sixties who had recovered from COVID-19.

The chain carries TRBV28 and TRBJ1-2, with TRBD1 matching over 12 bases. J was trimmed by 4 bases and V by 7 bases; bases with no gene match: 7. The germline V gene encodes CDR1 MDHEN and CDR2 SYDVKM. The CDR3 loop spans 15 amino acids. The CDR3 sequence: CASMGTGGEGYGYTF. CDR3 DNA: TGTGCCAGCATGGGGACAGGGGGCGAGGGCTATGGCTACACCTTC.

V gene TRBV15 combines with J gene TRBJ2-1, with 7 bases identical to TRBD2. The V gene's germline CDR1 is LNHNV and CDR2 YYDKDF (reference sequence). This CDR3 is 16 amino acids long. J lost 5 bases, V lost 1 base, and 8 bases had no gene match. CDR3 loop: CATSRGLAEPNNEQFF. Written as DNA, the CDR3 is TGTGCCACCAGCAGAGGCCTAGCGGAACCCAACAATGAGCAGTTCTTC. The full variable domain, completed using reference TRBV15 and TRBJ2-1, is DAMVIQNPRYQVTQFGKPVTLSCSQTLNHNVMYWYQQKSSQAPKLLFHYYDKDFNNEADTPDNFQSRRPNTSFCFLDIRSPGLGDTAMYLCATSRGLAEPNNEQFFGPGTRLTVL.

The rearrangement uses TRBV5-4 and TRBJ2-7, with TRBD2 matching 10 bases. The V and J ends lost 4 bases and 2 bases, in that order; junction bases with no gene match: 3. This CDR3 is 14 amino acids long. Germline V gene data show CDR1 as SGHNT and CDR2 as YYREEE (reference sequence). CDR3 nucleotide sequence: TGTGCCAGCAGCCCCGGACTAGCGGCCTACGAGCAGTACTTC. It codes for CASSPGLAAYEQYF.

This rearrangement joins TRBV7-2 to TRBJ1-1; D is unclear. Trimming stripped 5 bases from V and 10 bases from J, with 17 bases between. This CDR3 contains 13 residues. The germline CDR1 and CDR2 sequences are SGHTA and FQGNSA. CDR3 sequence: CASSLWTSTGAFF. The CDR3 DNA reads TGTGCCAGCAGCCTATGGACTTCTACGGGAGCTTTCTTT.

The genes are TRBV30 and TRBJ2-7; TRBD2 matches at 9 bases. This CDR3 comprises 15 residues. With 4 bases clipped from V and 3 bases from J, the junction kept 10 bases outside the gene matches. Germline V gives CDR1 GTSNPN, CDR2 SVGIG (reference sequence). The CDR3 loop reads CAWNRGLAFIYEQYF. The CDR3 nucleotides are TGTGCCTGGAATAGGGGACTAGCATTTATCTACGAGCAGTACTTC.

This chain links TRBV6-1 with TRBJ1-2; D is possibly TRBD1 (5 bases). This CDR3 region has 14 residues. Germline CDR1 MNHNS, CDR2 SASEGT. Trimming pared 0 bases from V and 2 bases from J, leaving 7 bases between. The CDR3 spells CASSEAGGNYGYTF. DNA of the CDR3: TGTGCCAGCAGTGAAGCGGGGGGGAACTATGGCTACACCTTC.

This chain's CDR3 is CASSWGLAGSEQFF. For the CDR3, the DNA is TGCGCCAGCAGCTGGGGACTAGCGGGATCCGAGCAGTTCTTC. The V and J genes are TRBV4-3 and TRBJ2-1, with 13 bases aligning to TRBD2. Losses at the gene ends were 5 bases for V and 10 bases for J; bases not matched to a gene: 5. This CDR3 spans 14 amino acids. Per the germline V gene, CDR1 is LGHNA and CDR2 is YSLEER.

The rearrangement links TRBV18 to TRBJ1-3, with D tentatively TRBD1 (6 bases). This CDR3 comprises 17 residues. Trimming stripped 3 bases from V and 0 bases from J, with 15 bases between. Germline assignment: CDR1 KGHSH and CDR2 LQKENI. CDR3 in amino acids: CASSPTTGTLSGNTIYF. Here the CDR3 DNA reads TGTGCCAGCTCACCGACGACAGGTACCCTCTCTGGAAACACCATATATTTT. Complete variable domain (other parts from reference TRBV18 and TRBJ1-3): NAGVMQNPRHLVRRRGQEARLRCSPMKGHSHVYWYRQLPEEGLKFMVYLQKENIIDESGMPKERFSAEFPKEGPSILRIQQVVRGDSAAYFCASSPTTGTLSGNTIYFGEGSWLTVV.

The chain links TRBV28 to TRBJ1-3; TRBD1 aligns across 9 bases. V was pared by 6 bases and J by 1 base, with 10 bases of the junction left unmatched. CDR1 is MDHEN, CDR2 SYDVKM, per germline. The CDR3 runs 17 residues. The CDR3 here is CASRTQPGQGSGNTIYF. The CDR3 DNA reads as TGTGCCAGCAGAACACAGCCGGGACAGGGATCTGGAAACACCATATATTTT.

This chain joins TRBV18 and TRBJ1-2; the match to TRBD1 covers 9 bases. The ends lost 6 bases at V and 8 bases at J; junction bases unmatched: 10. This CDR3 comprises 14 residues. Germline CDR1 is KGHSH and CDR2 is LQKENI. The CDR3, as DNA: TGTGCCAGCTCGCCAATACAGGGGGCGGGAGGCTACACCTTC. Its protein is CASSPIQGAGGYTF. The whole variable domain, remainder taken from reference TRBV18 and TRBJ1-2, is NAGVMQNPRHLVRRRGQEARLRCSPMKGHSHVYWYRQLPEEGLKFMVYLQKENIIDESGMPKERFSAEFPKEGPSILRIQQVVRGDSAAYFCASSPIQGAGGYTFGSGTRLTVV.

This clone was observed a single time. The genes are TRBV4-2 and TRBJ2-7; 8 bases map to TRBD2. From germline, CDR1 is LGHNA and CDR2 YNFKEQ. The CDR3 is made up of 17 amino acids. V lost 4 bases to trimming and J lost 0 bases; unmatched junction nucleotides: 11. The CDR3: CASSPQVAGGLSYEQYF. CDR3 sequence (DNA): TGTGCCAGCAGCCCCCAGGTGGCGGGGGGCCTCTCCTACGAGCAGTACTTC.

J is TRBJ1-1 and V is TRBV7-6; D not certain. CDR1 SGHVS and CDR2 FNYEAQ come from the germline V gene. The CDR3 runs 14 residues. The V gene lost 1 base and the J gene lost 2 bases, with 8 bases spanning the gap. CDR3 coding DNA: TGTGCCAGCAGCTTAGTATCCCCTAACACTGAAGCTTTCTTT. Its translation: CASSLVSPNTEAFF.

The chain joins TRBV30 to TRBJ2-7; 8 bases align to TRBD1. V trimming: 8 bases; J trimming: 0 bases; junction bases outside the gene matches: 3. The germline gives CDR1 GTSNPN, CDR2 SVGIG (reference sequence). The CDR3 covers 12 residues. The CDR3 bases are TGTGCCCAGACAGGGGACTCCTACGAGCAGTACTTC. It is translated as CAQTGDSYEQYF.

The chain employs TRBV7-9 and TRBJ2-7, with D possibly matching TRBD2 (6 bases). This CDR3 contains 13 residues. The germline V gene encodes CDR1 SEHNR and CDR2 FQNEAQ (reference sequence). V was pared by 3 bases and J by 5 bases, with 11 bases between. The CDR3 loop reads CASSLGGLDEQYF. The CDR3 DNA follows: TGTGCCAGCAGCTTGGGGGGTTTGGACGAGCAGTACTTC.

The CDR3 reads CASSRFRTGGRGYTF. The DNA for the CDR3 is TGTGCCAGCAGCCGATTTCGGACAGGGGGCCGGGGCTACACCTTC. The V and J genes are TRBV7-3 and TRBJ1-2, with 11 bases that match TRBD1. The CDR3 is 15 amino acids. Trimming cost V 5 bases and J 8 bases; bases outside gene matches: 10. Germline V gene lookup returns CDR1 SGHTA and CDR2 FQGTGA.

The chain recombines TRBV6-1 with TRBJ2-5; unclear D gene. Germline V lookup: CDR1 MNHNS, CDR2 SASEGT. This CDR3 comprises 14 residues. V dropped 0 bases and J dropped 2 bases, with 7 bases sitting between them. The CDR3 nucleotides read TGTGCCAGCAGTGAAGCATCGACTCAAGAGACCCAGTACTTC. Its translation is CASSEASTQETQYF.

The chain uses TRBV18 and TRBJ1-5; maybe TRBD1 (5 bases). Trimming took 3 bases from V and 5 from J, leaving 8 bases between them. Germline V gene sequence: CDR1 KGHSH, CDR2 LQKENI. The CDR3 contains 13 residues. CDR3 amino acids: CASSPEGDQPQHF. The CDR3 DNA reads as TGTGCCAGCTCACCTGAAGGGGATCAGCCCCAGCATTTT.

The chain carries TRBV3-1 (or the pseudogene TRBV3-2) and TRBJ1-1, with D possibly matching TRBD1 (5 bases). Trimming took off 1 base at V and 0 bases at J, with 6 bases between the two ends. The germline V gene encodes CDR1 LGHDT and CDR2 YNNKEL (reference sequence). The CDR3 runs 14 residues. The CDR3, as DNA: TGTGCCAGCAGCCAAGGGACAATGAACACTGAAGCTTTCTTT. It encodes CASSQGTMNTEAFF.

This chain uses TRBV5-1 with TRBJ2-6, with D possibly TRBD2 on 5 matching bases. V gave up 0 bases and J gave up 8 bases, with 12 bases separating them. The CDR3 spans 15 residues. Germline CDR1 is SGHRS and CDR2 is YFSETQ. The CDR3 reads CASSLDEGITNVLTF. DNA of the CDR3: TGCGCCAGCAGCTTGGATGAGGGTATAACCAACGTCCTGACTTTC.

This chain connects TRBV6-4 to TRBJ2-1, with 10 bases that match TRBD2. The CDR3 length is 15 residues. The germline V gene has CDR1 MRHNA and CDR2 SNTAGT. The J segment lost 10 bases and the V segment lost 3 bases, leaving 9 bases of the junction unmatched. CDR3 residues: CASSEGSSGRGEQFF. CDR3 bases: TGTGCCAGCAGTGAAGGGTCTAGCGGGAGAGGAGAGCAGTTCTTC.

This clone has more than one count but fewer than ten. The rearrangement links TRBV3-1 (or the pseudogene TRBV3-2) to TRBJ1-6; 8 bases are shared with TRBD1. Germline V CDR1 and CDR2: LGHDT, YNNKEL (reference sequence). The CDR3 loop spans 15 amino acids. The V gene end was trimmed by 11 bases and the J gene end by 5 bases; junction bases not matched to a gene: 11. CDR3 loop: CAEPSPDRDNSPLHF. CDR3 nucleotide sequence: TGTGCCGAACCCTCTCCGGACAGGGATAATTCACCCCTCCACTTT.

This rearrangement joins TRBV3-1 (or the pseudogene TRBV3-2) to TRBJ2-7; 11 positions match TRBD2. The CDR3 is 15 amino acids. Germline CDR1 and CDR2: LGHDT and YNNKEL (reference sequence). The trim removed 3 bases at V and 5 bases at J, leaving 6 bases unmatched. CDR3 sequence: CASSHTSGSRNEQYF. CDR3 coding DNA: TGTGCCAGCAGCCACACTAGCGGGAGTCGCAACGAGCAGTACTTC.

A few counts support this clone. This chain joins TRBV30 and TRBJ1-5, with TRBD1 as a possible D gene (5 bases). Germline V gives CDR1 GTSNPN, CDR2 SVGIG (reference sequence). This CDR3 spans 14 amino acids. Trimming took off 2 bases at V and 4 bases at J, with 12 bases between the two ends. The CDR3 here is CAWSLGVGNQPQHF. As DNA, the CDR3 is TGTGCCTGGAGTTTAGGGGTCGGTAATCAGCCCCAGCATTTT.

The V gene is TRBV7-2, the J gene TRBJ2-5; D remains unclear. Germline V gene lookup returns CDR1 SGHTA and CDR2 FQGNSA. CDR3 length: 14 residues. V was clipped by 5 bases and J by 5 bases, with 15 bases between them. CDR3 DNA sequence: TGTGCCAGCAGCCTTAAGCGTGATGGGGAGACCCAGTACTTC. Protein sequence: CASSLKRDGETQYF.

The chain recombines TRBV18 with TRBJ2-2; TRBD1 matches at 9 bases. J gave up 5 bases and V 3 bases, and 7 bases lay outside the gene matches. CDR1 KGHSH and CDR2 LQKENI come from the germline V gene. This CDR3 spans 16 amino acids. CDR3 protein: CASSPPGQGFTGELFF. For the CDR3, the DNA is TGTGCCAGCTCACCGCCGGGACAGGGCTTTACCGGGGAGCTGTTTTTT.

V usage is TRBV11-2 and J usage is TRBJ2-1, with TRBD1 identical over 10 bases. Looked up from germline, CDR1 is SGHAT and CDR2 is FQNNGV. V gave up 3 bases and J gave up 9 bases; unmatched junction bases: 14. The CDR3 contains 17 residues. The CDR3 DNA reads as TGTGCCAGCAGCTTGACGGGCGACAGGGGGCGCGAAAGTGAGCAGTTCTTC. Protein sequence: CASSLTGDRGRESEQFF.

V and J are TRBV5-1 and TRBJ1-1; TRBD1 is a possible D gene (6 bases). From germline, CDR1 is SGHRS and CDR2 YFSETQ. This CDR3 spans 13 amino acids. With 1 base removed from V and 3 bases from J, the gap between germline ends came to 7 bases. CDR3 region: CASSLQGHTEAFF. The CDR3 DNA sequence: TGCGCCAGCAGCTTGCAGGGGCACACTGAAGCTTTCTTT. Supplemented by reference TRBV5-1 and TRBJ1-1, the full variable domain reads KAGVTQTPRYLIKTRGQQVTLSCSPISGHRSVSWYQQTPGQGLQFLFEYFSETQRNKGNFPGRFSGRQFSNSRSEMNVSTLELGDSALYLCASSLQGHTEAFFGQGTRLTVV.

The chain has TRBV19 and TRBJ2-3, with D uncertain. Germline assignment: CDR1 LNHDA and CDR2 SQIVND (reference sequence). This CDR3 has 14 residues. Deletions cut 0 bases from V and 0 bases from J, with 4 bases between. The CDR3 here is CASSIDPSTDTQYF. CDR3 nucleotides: TGTGCCAGTAGTATAGACCCAAGCACAGATACGCAGTATTTT.

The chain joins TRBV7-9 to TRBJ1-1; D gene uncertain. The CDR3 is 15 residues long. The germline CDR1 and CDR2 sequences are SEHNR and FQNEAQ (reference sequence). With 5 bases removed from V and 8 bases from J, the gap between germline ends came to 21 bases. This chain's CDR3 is CASSLSAAAPAEAFF. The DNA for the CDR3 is TGTGCCAGCAGCCTCAGCGCGGCGGCCCCGGCCGAAGCTTTCTTT.

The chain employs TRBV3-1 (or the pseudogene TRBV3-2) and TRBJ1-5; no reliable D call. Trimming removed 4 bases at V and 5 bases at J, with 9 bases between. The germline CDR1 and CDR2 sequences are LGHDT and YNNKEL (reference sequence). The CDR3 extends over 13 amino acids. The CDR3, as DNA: TGTGCCAGCAGCCTAGAGGGCCATCAGCCCCAGCATTTT. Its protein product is CASSLEGHQPQHF.